A selection of T cell receptor beta chains follows, all from one sample in a study of blood T cell repertoires in COVID-19. The table came from immunoSEQ multiplex PCR; TCRdb's copy has only in-frame clones and leaves some out. The table lists about 71,000 clones, about 86% of them singletons. Sequenced material: peripheral blood. The receptors were sampled from a man aged 45-60 years with active COVID-19. Each CDR3 is given with its conserved first and last residue. A D gene is named only where the DNA matches it firmly. Clone sizes are given selectively: once, few, many, or a class where the clone is expanded.

size	D	V	J	CDR3	DNA
.	.	TRBV11-3	TRBJ2-4	CASSGVGGLAKNIQYF	TGTGCCAGCAGCGGAGTGGGGGGACTAGCCAAAAACATTCAGTACTTC
.	.	TRBV2	TRBJ2-4	CASSVILGSKNIQYF	TGTGCCAGCAGTGTCATACTGGGCTCCAAAAACATTCAGTACTTC
.	.	TRBV5-1	TRBJ2-3	CASSATKGGDTQYF	TGCGCCAGCAGCGCGACGAAAGGGGGAGATACGCAGTATTTT
few	.	TRBV6-2/TRBV6-3	TRBJ2-5	CASSYEVAGRYQETQYF	TGTGCCAGCAGTTATGAAGTCGCGGGAAGGTACCAAGAGACCCAGTACTTC
.	TRBD1	TRBV6-5	TRBJ1-2	CASSYSRQGGYGYTF	TGTGCCAGCAGTTACTCCAGACAGGGGGGGTATGGCTACACCTTC
.	TRBD2	TRBV27	TRBJ2-3	CASSPTTRPGLVVSDTQYF	TGTGCCAGCAGCCCAACCACCCGACCGGGACTAGTTGTCTCAGATACGCAGTATTTT
few	.	TRBV20-1	TRBJ2-3	CSASRRGTPTDTQYF	TGCAGTGCTAGTAGACGGGGGACCCCCACAGATACGCAGTATTTT
.	TRBD2	TRBV15	TRBJ2-3	CATSRRLAVEIRDTQYF	TGTGCCACCAGCAGGAGACTAGCCGTGGAGATTAGGGATACGCAGTATTTT
.	.	TRBV5-5	TRBJ1-5	CASSLEPRVNQPQHF	TGTGCCAGCAGCTTGGAGCCTAGAGTTAATCAGCCCCAGCATTTT
.	.	TRBV14	TRBJ2-7	CVDRPYEQYF	TGTGTGGACAGACCCTACGAGCAGTACTTC
few	.	TRBV7-9	TRBJ2-1	CASSLRASAHNEQFF	TGTGCCAGCAGCTTGAGAGCTAGCGCGCACAATGAGCAGTTCTTC
.	TRBD1	TRBV11-3	TRBJ1-1	CASSSPGQLLNTEAFF	TGTGCCAGCAGCTCACCGGGACAGCTTTTGAACACTGAAGCTTTCTTT
.	TRBD1	TRBV12-3/TRBV12-4	TRBJ1-2	CASSTGTGHGYTF	TGTGCCAGCAGTACCGGGACAGGGCATGGCTACACCTTC
.	TRBD1	TRBV4-1	TRBJ2-1	CASSQEGDRGNNEQFF	TGCGCCAGCAGCCAAGAAGGGGACAGGGGCAACAATGAGCAGTTCTTC
.	.	TRBV12-3/TRBV12-4	TRBJ1-2	CASSFGGQGYTF	TGTGCCAGCAGTTTTGGAGGGCAGGGCTACACCTTC
.	TRBD1	TRBV9	TRBJ1-2	CASSPFDRALNYGYTF	TGTGCCAGCAGCCCCTTCGACAGGGCCCTTAACTATGGCTACACCTTC
.	TRBD1	TRBV7-9	TRBJ1-1	CASSWDRASGTEAFF	TGTGCCAGCAGCTGGGACAGGGCAAGTGGCACTGAAGCTTTCTTT
.	.	TRBV2	TRBJ2-7	CASTGGGTGQSYEQYF	TGTGCCAGCACCGGGGGGGGGACAGGGCAGTCCTACGAGCAGTACTTC
.	.	TRBV5-1	TRBJ1-3	CASSLESAGVGDTIYF	TGCGCCAGCAGCTTGGAGTCTGCAGGGGTAGGAGACACCATATATTTT
.	.	TRBV5-8	TRBJ2-2	CASSLATVNSNTGELFF	TGTGCCAGCAGCTTGGCCACGGTAAACTCGAACACCGGGGAGCTGTTTTTT
.	.	TRBV25-1	TRBJ2-3	CASSDFAGSTDTQYF	TGTGCCAGCAGTGATTTCGCGGGAAGCACAGATACGCAGTATTTT
.	TRBD2	TRBV19	TRBJ2-7	CASSTHLGLGGPEQYF	TGTGCCAGTAGTACCCACCTAGGACTAGGTGGCCCCGAGCAGTACTTC
.	.	TRBV2	TRBJ2-1	CASRGVWGDYNEQFF	TGTGCCAGTCGGGGAGTGTGGGGAGACTACAATGAGCAGTTCTTC
.	TRBD1	TRBV18	TRBJ1-2	CASSPGTGGGYTF	TGTGCCAGCTCACCAGGGACAGGGGGTGGCTACACCTTC
few	.	TRBV7-9	TRBJ1-6	CASSLEGTLDSPLHF	TGTGCCAGCAGCTTAGAAGGGACTCTCGATTCACCCCTCCACTTT
.	TRBD2	TRBV4-1	TRBJ2-7	CASSQDRVRGGPYEQYF	TGCGCCAGCAGCCAAGATCGGGTGCGGGGGGGACCCTACGAGCAGTACTTC
.	.	TRBV10-2	TRBJ1-1	CASSDKTWGANTEAFF	TGCGCCAGCAGTGACAAAACGTGGGGCGCGAACACTGAAGCTTTCTTT
.	TRBD1	TRBV5-6	TRBJ2-3	CASRRQGAITDTQYF	TGTGCCAGCAGGCGACAGGGGGCAATCACAGATACGCAGTATTTT
.	.	TRBV18	TRBJ1-4	CASSPAGQGEKLFF	TGTGCCAGCTCACCAGCAGGGCAAGGTGAAAAACTGTTTTTT
.	TRBD1	TRBV6-5	TRBJ2-1	CASSSTGVAVNEQFF	TGTGCCAGCAGTTCAACAGGGGTCGCAGTCAATGAGCAGTTCTTC
.	TRBD1	TRBV3-1/TRBV3-2	TRBJ1-3	CASSQDQGVRGNTIYF	TGTGCCAGCAGCCAAGATCAGGGGGTGAGGGGAAACACCATATATTTT
.	.	TRBV13	TRBJ1-3	CASSSPRSLAGNTIYF	TGTGCCAGCAGCTCACCCCGGTCGCTAGCGGGAAACACCATATATTTT
few	TRBD2	TRBV30	TRBJ2-3	CAWSPGTSGARDVTDTQYF	TGTGCCTGGAGCCCCGGGACTAGCGGGGCCCGGGATGTCACAGATACGCAGTATTTT
.	.	TRBV5-1	TRBJ2-1	CASSLLANGEQFF	TGCGCCAGCTCCCTCCTAGCTAACGGTGAGCAGTTCTTC
.	.	TRBV10-3	TRBJ2-7	CAISEKAGAYEQYF	TGTGCCATCAGTGAAAAAGCAGGGGCCTACGAGCAGTACTTC
.	.	TRBV24-1	TRBJ2-3	CAIQTSTDTQYF	TGTGCCATTCAGACAAGCACAGATACGCAGTATTTT
.	TRBD2	TRBV7-9	TRBJ2-1	CASSLEGLAGVREQFF	TGTGCCAGCAGCTTAGAGGGACTAGCGGGAGTCAGGGAGCAGTTCTTC